This T cell receptor beta chain emerged from a study of T cell changes during pregnancy in multiple sclerosis. Trimming removed 0 bases at V and 9 bases at J, with 22 bases between. The CDR3 has 18 amino acids. Profiled with immunoSEQ multiplex PCR; TCRdb holds only in-frame clones, not every one. Of some 5,300 clones listed, roughly four fifths are singletons. V is TRBV5-7 and J is TRBJ1-6; possibly TRBD1 for D (6 bases). TRBV5-7 is flagged as an ORF with uncertain function. The sequence derives from a female donor in good health, enrolled as a control in a pregnancy study. The sample was CD8+ T cells from peripheral blood mononuclear cells, taken in the second trimester of pregnancy. CDR3 bases: TGTGCCAGCAGCTTGGAGAATCGACAGGAACGATTAGGTTCACCCCTCCACTTT. Its protein product is CASSLENRQERLGSPLHF.